The 21 T cell receptor beta chains below all came from one sample that was sequenced in a study of cytomegalovirus exposure and HLA in healthy donors. The study ran its PCR with 60 Vbeta and 13 Jbeta primers. Repertoires were generated with immunoSEQ multiplex PCR, while TCRdb's copy carries only in-frame clones and drops some. This sample has approximately 80,000 clones, with 70% to 75% found just once. The specimen sequenced was PBMCs. All receptors derive from a man aged 60 to 69 in good health and CMV-seronegative.

J is TRBJ1-1 and V is TRBV25-1, with 10 bases matching TRBD1. Per germline, CDR1 MGHDK and CDR2 SYGVNS. V dropped 0 bases and J dropped 1; count of bases not matched to a gene: 5. The CDR3 extends over 17 amino acids. CDR3 DNA: TGTGCCAGCAGTGAATATCGGGACAGGGGCTCGAACACTGAAGCTTTCTTT. The encoded protein is CASSEYRDRGSNTEAFF.

The chain carries TRBV13 and TRBJ1-1; 8 bases fit TRBD1. Germline loops: CDR1 PRHDT, CDR2 FYEKMQ (reference sequence). The trim removed 5 bases at V and 3 bases at J, leaving 5 bases unmatched. The CDR3 is made up of 14 amino acids. CDR3 loop: CASSSRGRDTEAFF. Written as DNA, the CDR3 is TGTGCCAGCAGCAGCAGGGGGCGAGACACTGAAGCTTTCTTT.

The V call is TRBV6-1, the J call TRBJ2-1, with 7 bases matching TRBD2. Germline values: CDR1 MNHNS, CDR2 SASEGT. V dropped 6 bases and J dropped 10; count of bases not matched to a gene: 3. The CDR3 runs 11 residues. The CDR3 here is CASRNSGEQFF. In DNA, the CDR3 is TGTGCCAGCAGGAATAGCGGGGAGCAGTTCTTC.

V usage is TRBV6-1 and J usage is TRBJ1-1; the D gene is possibly TRBD1 (6 bases). The CDR3 totals 15 residues. The V end lost 6 bases, the J end lost 5 bases, and 19 bases lay between the germline ends. Germline V lookup: CDR1 MNHNS, CDR2 SASEGT. CDR3 nucleotides: TGTGCCAGCAGCCCGGGACACTCGAGGGGTACTGAAGCTTTCTTT. This gives the protein CASSPGHSRGTEAFF.

In its sample, this clone was seen a few times. The junction differs from germline at one of its ends, possibly a read error. This sequence joins TRBV7-9 and TRBJ2-7, with a possible D match to TRBD2 (5 bases). The CDR3 loop spans 13 amino acids. Germline values: CDR1 SEHNR, CDR2 FQNEAQ (reference sequence). Here the CDR3 DNA reads TGTTCCAGCAGCCCTCCGGAGGCCTACGAGCAGTACTTC. It translates to CSSSPPEAYEQYF.

The V and J genes are TRBV29-1 and TRBJ2-7; 9 bases align to TRBD1. Germline V gives CDR1 SQVTM, CDR2 ANQGSEA. V dropped 6 bases and J dropped 0; count of bases not matched to a gene: 6. The CDR3 has 14 amino acids. Here the CDR3 DNA reads TGCAGCGTGGCGGACAGGGGTAGCTCCTACGAGCAGTACTTC. Amino acid sequence: CSVADRGSSYEQYF.

With respect to this clone: The CDR3 end shows no conserved phenylalanine or tryptophan, and so a read error is likely. V usage is TRBV5-1 and J usage is TRBJ2-7, with TRBD2 identical over 7 bases. J lost 7 bases, V lost 4 bases, and 11 bases had no gene match. Germline V gene lookup returns CDR1 SGHRS and CDR2 YFSETQ. The CDR3 loop spans 14 amino acids. The CDR3 loop is CASSPEAGYSEQYY. The CDR3 bases are TGCGCCAGCAGCCCAGAAGCGGGGTACTCGGAGCAGTACTAC.

This clone was counted a few times. V usage is TRBV30 and J usage is TRBJ2-1; TRBD2 matches 11 bases. CDR1 is GTSNPN, CDR2 SVGIG, per germline (reference sequence). V shed 4 bases, J shed 8 bases, and the junction held 4 bases outside the gene matches. There are 13 residues in the CDR3. DNA for the CDR3: TGTGCCTGGACTAGCGGGGGGTACGATGAGCAGTTCTTC. Its translation is CAWTSGGYDEQFF. Looking up the rest from reference TRBV30 and TRBJ2-1 gives the full variable domain: SQTIHQWPATLVQPVGSPLSLECTVEGTSNPNLYWYRQAAGRGLQLLFYSVGIGQISSEVPQNLSASRPQDRQFILSSKKLLLSDSGFYLCAWTSGGYDEQFFGPGTRLTVL.

This clone was detected only a few times. V gene TRBV30 combines with J gene TRBJ2-3, with TRBD2 identical over 14 bases. The V gene end was trimmed by 4 bases and the J gene end by 4 bases; junction bases not matched to a gene: 4. This CDR3 is built from 15 residues. Per the germline V gene, CDR1 is GTSNPN and CDR2 is SVGIG (reference sequence). The CDR3 sequence: CAWTATSGGADTQYF. CDR3 coding DNA: TGTGCCTGGACCGCGACTAGCGGGGGGGCAGATACGCAGTATTTT.

This chain joins TRBV7-3 and TRBJ2-1, with 7 bases lining up with TRBD2. The CDR3 spans 14 residues. Per germline, CDR1 SGHTA and CDR2 FQGTGA. Trimming at V came to 5 bases and at J to 8 bases, leaving 9 bases not matched to a gene. CDR3 sequence reads: CASSLNGGLDEQFF. The CDR3, as DNA: TGTGCCAGCAGCCTCAACGGGGGGTTGGATGAGCAGTTCTTC.

This clone was picked up one time. The V call is TRBV19, the J call TRBJ1-5; D gene unclear. The CDR3 contains 13 residues. Germline V gene sequence: CDR1 LNHDA, CDR2 SQIVND (reference sequence). The V end lost 3 bases, the J end lost 3 bases, and 6 bases lay between the germline ends. The CDR3 sequence is CASSIQNNQPQHF. The CDR3 DNA reads TGTGCCAGTAGTATTCAGAACAATCAGCCCCAGCATTTT.

This chain joins TRBV30 and TRBJ2-1, with 12 bases lining up with TRBD2. The CDR3 contains 16 residues. Germline V gene sequence: CDR1 GTSNPN, CDR2 SVGIG (reference sequence). Unmatched junction bases numbered 7, after V lost 0 bases and J lost 7 bases. The CDR3 region is CAWSVLGTSGLNEQFF. In DNA, the CDR3 is TGTGCCTGGAGTGTACTGGGGACTAGCGGGTTGAATGAGCAGTTCTTC.

The chain joins TRBV5-4 to TRBJ2-3; 7 bases are shared with TRBD2. Germline CDR1 and CDR2: SGHNT and YYREEE (reference sequence). Germline trimming cut 3 bases from V and 4 bases from J; bases unmatched to any gene: 2. The CDR3 has 13 amino acids. The CDR3 bases are TGTGCCAGCAGCTCCCTAGCGGCAGATACGCAGTATTTT. This sequence encodes CASSSLAADTQYF. Filled out from reference TRBV5-4 and TRBJ2-3, the complete variable domain reads ETGVTQSPTHLIKTRGQQVTLRCSSQSGHNTVSWYQQALGQGPQFIFQYYREEENGRGNFPPRFSGLQFPNYSSELNVNALELDDSALYLCASSSLAADTQYFGPGTRLTVL.

The chain has TRBV7-8 and TRBJ2-3, with 15 bases aligning to TRBD2. The germline CDR1 and CDR2 sequences are SGHVS and FQNEAQ. V lost 5 bases, J lost 4 bases, and 7 bases stayed unmatched. The CDR3 runs to 17 residues. The CDR3 here is CASSRGLAGGPSDTQYF. CDR3 DNA sequence: TGTGCCAGCAGCCGAGGACTAGCGGGGGGGCCCTCAGATACGCAGTATTTT.

This chain links TRBV7-9 with TRBJ1-4; 8 bases are a match to TRBD1. This CDR3 comprises 13 residues. Unmatched junction bases numbered 2, after V lost 5 bases and J lost 6 bases. Germline CDR1 SEHNR, CDR2 FQNEAQ (reference sequence). The CDR3, as DNA: TGTGCCAGCAGCCAGGGGGCCGATGAAAAACTGTTTTTT. Amino acid sequence: CASSQGADEKLFF.

The rearrangement uses TRBV5-6 and TRBJ2-1; the D gene is possibly TRBD2 (6 bases). V was shortened by 0 bases and J by 8 bases, with 12 bases between the two germline ends. This CDR3 is 14 amino acids long. Germline V gives CDR1 SGHDT, CDR2 YYEEEE. The CDR3 region is CASSLGYGGDEQFF. As DNA, the CDR3 is TGTGCCAGCAGCTTGGGGTACGGGGGTGATGAGCAGTTCTTC.

Details on this clone: One junction end disagrees with the germline gene, perhaps due to a read error. Written as DNA, the CDR3 is TGCGCCTCGAAGGGTAGCGGGGACTACGAGCAGTACTTC. Translated, it gives CASKGSGDYEQYF. V gene TRBV30 combines with J gene TRBJ2-7, with TRBD2 matching 8 bases. The CDR3 sequence is 13 residues long. Germline V gives CDR1 GTSNPN, CDR2 SVGIG (reference sequence).

The V gene is TRBV6-6, the J gene TRBJ1-1, with unresolved D. This CDR3 is built from 13 residues. V was cut by 7 bases and J by 6 bases, with 15 bases left in between. Germline V gene sequence: CDR1 MNHNY, CDR2 SVGAGI (reference sequence). The CDR3 region has the DNA TGTGCCAGCAATGCGGGTATCATCGCTGAAGCTTTCTTT. It translates to CASNAGIIAEAFF.

The V call is TRBV2, the J call TRBJ1-2; D unclear. CDR1 and CDR2 from the germline V gene are SNHLY and FYNNEI. V lost 3 bases, J lost 1 base, and 6 bases lay in between. The CDR3 runs 13 residues. In DNA form, the CDR3 reads TGTGCCAGCAGTGAGACGGGTAACTATGGCTACACCTTC. It specifies CASSETGNYGYTF.

The genes are TRBV5-6 and TRBJ1-5; no clear D gene. Germline CDR1 is SGHDT and CDR2 is YYEEEE. V lost 2 bases and J 5 bases, leaving 11 bases between the germline ends. The CDR3 runs 14 residues. CDR3 sequence reads: CASSFMGEDQPQHF. For the CDR3, the DNA is TGTGCCAGCAGCTTTATGGGTGAGGATCAGCCCCAGCATTTT.

Only one count was recorded for this clone. The CDR3 here is CASSTGTGGLGETQYF. The CDR3 DNA is TGTGCCAGTAGTACGGGGACAGGGGGCCTAGGAGAGACCCAGTACTTC. The rearrangement uses TRBV19 and TRBJ2-5, with 12 nucleotides matching TRBD1. Losses at the gene ends were 4 bases for V and 4 bases for J; bases not matched to a gene: 7. Germline CDR1 reads LNHDA; CDR2 reads SQIVND (reference sequence). This CDR3 has 16 amino acids. The whole variable domain, filled in from reference TRBV19 and TRBJ2-5, reads DGGITQSPKYLFRKEGQNVTLSCEQNLNHDAMYWYRQDPGQGLRLIYYSQIVNDFQKGDIAEGYSVSREKKESFPLTVTSAQKNPTAFYLCASSTGTGGLGETQYFGPGTRLLVL.